Here is one TCR beta chain with its context. The antigen remains undetermined. The record originates from a study of OX40 agonist ivuxolimab in advanced cancers. The study, taken as a whole, reports: Circulating CD4+ and CD8+ T cells showed clonal expansion by week 6 at 0.1 to 3.0 mg/kg. Also present in some nonresponders was a low level of normalized T-cell clonal expansion.

TCRdb's table, derived via immunoSEQ multiplex PCR, lists solely in-frame clones and lacks some. The sample consists of about 64,000 clones, roughly 85% of them appearing once. Germline CDR1 and CDR2: SGHRS and YFSETQ. Trimming at V came to 7 bases and at J to 5 bases, leaving 6 bases not matched to a gene. This CDR3 has 14 amino acids. This specimen was CD4+ or CD8+ T cells sorted from blood, taken in a trial of the OX40 agonist ivuxolimab. This TCR came from an adult with an advanced solid tumor such as melanoma, head and neck, liver or kidney cancer. The chain links TRBV5-1 to TRBJ2-2; TRBD1 matches 9 bases. The CDR3: CASSRTGETGELFF. The CDR3 DNA is TGCGCCAGCTCGCGGACAGGGGAAACCGGGGAGCTGTTTTTT.